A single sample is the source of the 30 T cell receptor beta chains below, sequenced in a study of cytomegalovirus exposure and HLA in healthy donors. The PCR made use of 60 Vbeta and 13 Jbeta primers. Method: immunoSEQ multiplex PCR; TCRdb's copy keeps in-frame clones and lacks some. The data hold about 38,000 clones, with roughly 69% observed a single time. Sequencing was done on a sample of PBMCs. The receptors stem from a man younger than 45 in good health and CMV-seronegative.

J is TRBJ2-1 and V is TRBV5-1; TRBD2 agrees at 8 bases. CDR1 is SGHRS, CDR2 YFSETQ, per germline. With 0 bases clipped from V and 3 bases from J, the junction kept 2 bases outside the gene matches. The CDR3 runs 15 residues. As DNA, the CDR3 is TGCGCCAGCAGCTTGGACACTAGCGGCTACAATGAGCAGTTCTTC. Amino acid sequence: CASSLDTSGYNEQFF.

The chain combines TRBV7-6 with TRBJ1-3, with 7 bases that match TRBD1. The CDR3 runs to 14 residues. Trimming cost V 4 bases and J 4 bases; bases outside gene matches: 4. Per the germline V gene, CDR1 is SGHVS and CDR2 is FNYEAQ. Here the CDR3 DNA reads TGTGCCAGCAGCTCTGGACAGGAAGGAAACACCATATATTTT. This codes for CASSSGQEGNTIYF. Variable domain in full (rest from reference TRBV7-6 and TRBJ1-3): GAGVSQSPRYKVTKRGQDVALRCDPISGHVSLYWYRQALGQGPEFLTYFNYEAQQDKSGLPNDRFSAERPEGSISTLTIQRTEQRDSAMYRCASSSGQEGNTIYFGEGSWLTVV.

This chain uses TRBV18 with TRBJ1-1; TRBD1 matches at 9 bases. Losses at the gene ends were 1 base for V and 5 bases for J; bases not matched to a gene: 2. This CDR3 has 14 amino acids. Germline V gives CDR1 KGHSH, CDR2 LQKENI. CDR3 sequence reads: CASSPQTGGTEAFF. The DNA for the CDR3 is TGTGCCAGCTCACCACAGACAGGGGGGACTGAAGCTTTCTTT.

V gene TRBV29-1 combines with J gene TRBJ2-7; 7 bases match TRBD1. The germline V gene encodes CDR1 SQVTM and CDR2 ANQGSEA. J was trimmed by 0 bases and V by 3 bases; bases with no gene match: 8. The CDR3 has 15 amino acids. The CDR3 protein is CSVEVGQANSYEQYF. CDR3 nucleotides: TGCAGCGTTGAGGTAGGACAGGCTAACTCCTACGAGCAGTACTTC.

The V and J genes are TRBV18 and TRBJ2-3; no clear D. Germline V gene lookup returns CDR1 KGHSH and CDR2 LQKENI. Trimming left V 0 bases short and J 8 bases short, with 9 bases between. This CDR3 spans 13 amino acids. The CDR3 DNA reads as TGTGCCAGCTCACCACCGGAGCTGGGTACGCAGTATTTT. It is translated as CASSPPELGTQYF. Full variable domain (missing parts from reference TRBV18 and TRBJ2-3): NAGVMQNPRHLVRRRGQEARLRCSPMKGHSHVYWYRQLPEEGLKFMVYLQKENIIDESGMPKERFSAEFPKEGPSILRIQQVVRGDSAAYFCASSPPELGTQYFGPGTRLTVL.

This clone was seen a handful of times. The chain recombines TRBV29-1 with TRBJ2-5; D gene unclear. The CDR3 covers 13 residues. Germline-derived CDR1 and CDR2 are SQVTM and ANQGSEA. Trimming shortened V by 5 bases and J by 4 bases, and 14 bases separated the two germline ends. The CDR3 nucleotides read TGCAGCGTTCATTCCCCCCTATTAGAGACCCAGTACTTC. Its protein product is CSVHSPLLETQYF.

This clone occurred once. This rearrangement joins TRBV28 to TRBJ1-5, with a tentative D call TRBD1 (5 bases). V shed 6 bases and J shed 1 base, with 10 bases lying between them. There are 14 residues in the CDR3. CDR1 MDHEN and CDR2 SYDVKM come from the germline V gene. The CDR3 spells CASSLTESNQPQHF. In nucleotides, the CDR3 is TGTGCCAGCAGCCTGACAGAAAGCAATCAGCCCCAGCATTTT. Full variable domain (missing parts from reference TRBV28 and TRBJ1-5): DVKVTQSSRYLVKRTGEKVFLECVQDMDHENMFWYRQDPGLGLRLIYFSYDVKMKEKGDIPEGYSVSREKKERFSLILESASTNQTSMYLCASSLTESNQPQHFGDGTRLSIL.

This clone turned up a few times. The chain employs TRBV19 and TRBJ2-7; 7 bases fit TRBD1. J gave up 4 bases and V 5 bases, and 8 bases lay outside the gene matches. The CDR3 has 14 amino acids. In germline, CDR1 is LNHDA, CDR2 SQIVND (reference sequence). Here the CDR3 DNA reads TGTGCCAGTAGTCAGACAGGGTCTCGTTACGAGCAGTACTTC. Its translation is CASSQTGSRYEQYF.

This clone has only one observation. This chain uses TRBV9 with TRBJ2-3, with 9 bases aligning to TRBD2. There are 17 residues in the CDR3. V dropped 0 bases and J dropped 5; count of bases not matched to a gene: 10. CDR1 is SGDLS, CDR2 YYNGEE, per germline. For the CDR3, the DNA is TGTGCCAGCAGCGTAGGAGTTAAGCGGGGGGTGTTAGATACGCAGTATTTT. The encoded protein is CASSVGVKRGVLDTQYF.

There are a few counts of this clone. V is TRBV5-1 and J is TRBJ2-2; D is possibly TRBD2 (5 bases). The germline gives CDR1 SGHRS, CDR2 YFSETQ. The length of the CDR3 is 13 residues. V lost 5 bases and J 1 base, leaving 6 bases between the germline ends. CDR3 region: CASSRGNTGELFF. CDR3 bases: TGCGCCAGCAGTCGGGGGAACACCGGGGAGCTGTTTTTT.

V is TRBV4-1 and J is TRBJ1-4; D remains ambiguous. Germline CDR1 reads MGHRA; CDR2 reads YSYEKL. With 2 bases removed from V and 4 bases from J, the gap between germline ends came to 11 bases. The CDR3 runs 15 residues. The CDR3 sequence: CASSQTPADNEKLFF. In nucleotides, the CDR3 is TGCGCCAGCAGCCAAACGCCCGCAGATAATGAAAAACTGTTTTTT.

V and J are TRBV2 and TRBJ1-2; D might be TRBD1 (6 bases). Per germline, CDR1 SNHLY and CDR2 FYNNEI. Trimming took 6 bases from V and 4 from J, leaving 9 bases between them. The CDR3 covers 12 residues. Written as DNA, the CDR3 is TGTGCCAGCAGGGGGGACACCTATGGCTACACCTTC. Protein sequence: CASRGDTYGYTF.

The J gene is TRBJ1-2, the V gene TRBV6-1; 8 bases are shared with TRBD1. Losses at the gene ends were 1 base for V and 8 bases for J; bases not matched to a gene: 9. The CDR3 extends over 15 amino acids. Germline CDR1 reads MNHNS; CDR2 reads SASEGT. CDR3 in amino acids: CASSEDSGGEKGYTF. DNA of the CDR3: TGTGCCAGCAGTGAAGATTCAGGGGGCGAAAAAGGCTACACCTTC.

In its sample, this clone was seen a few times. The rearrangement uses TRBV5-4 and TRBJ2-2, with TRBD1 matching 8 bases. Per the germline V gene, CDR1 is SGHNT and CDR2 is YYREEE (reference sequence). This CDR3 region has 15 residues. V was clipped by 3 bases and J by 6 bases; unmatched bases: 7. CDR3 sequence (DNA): TGTGCCAGCAGCTCTGGACAGGGAGTGGCCGGGGAGCTGTTTTTT. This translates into CASSSGQGVAGELFF.

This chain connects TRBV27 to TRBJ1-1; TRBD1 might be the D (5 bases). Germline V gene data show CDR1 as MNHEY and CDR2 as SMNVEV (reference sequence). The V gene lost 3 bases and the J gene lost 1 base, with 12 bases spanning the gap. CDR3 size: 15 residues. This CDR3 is CASSLSGGGNTEAFF. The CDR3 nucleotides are TGTGCCAGCAGTTTGTCTGGCGGGGGGAACACTGAAGCTTTCTTT.

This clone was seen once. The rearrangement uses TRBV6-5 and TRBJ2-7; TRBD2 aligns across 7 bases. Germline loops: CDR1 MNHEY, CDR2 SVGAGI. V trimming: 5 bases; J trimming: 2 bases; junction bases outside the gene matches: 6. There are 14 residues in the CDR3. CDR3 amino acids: CASSIIAGTYEQYF. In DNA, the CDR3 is TGTGCCAGCAGTATAATAGCGGGTACCTACGAGCAGTACTTC.

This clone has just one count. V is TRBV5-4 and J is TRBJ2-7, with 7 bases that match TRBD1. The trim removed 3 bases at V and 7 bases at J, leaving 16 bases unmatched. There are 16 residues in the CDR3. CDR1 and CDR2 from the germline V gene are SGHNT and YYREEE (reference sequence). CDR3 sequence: CASSSTLGQLPGEQYF. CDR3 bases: TGTGCCAGCAGCTCCACTCTGGGACAGCTACCGGGTGAGCAGTACTTC. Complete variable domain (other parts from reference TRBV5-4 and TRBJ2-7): ETGVTQSPTHLIKTRGQQVTLRCSSQSGHNTVSWYQQALGQGPQFIFQYYREEENGRGNFPPRFSGLQFPNYSSELNVNALELDDSALYLCASSSTLGQLPGEQYFGPGTRLTVT.

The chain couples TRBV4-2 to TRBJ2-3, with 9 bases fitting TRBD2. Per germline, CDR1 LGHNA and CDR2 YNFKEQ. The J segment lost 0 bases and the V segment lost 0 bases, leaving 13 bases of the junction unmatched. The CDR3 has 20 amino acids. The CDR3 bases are TGTGCCAGCAGCCAAGATCCAGGGCTAGCGGGATTTTCTAGCACAGATACGCAGTATTTT. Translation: CASSQDPGLAGFSSTDTQYF.

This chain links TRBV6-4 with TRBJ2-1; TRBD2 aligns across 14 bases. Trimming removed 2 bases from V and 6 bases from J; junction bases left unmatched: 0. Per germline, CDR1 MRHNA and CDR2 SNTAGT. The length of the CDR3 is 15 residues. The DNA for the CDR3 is TGTGCCAGCAGTGACGGACTAGCGGGAGGCAATGAGCAGTTCTTC. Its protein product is CASSDGLAGGNEQFF.

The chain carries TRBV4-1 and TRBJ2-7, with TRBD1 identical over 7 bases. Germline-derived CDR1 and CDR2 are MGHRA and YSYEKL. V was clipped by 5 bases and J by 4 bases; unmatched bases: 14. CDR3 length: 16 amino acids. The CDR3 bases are TGCGCCAGCAGCTTTGGGGGTGGAAGGGGGCGGTACGAGCAGTACTTC. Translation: CASSFGGGRGRYEQYF.

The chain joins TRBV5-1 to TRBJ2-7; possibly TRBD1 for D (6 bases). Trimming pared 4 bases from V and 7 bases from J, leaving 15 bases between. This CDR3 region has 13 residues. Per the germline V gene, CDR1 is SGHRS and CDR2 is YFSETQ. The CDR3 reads CASSAWTVGEQYF. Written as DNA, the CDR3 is TGCGCCAGCAGCGCCTGGACAGTCGGAGAGCAGTACTTC.

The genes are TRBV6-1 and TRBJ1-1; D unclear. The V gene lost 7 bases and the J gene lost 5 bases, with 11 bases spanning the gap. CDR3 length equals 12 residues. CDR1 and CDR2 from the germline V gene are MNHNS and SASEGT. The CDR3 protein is CASTKVRTEAFF. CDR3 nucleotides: TGTGCCAGCACTAAGGTGAGGACTGAAGCTTTCTTT.

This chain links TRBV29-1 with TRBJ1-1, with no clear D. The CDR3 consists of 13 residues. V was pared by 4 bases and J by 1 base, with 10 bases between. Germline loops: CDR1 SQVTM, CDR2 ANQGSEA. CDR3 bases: TGCAGCGTTGTCCGGCAGGCGAACACTGAAGCTTTCTTT. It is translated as CSVVRQANTEAFF. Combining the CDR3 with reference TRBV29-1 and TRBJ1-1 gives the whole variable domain SAVISQKPSRDICQRGTSLTIQCQVDSQVTMMFWYRQQPGQSLTLIATANQGSEATYESGFVIDKFPISRPNLTFSTLTVSNMSPEDSSIYLCSVVRQANTEAFFGQGTRLTVV.

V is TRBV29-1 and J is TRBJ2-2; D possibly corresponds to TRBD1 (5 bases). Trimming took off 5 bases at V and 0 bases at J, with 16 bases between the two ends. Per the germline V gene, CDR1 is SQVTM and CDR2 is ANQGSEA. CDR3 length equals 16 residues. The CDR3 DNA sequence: TGCAGCGTTTTGGGGCAGCATTTCTCGAACACCGGGGAGCTGTTTTTT. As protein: CSVLGQHFSNTGELFF.

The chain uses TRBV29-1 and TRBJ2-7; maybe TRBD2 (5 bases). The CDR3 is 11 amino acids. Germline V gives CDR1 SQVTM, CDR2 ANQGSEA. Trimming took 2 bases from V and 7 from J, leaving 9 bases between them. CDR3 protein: CSVESRGEQYF. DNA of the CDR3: TGCAGCGTTGAATCTCGCGGGGAGCAGTACTTC.

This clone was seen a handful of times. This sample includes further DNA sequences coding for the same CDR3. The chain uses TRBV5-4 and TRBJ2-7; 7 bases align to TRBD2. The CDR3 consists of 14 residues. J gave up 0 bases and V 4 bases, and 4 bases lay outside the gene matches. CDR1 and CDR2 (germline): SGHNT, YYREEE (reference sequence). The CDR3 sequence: CASSPGLGSYEQYF. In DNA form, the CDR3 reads TGTGCCAGCAGCCCCGGACTAGGCTCCTACGAGCAGTACTTC.

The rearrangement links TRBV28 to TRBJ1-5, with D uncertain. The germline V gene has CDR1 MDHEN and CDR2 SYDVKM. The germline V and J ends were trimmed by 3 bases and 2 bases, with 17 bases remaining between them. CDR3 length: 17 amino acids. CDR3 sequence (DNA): TGTGCCAGCAGTTTGGCGGGCAGGCGGAAGCGCAATCAGCCCCAGCATTTT. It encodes CASSLAGRRKRNQPQHF.

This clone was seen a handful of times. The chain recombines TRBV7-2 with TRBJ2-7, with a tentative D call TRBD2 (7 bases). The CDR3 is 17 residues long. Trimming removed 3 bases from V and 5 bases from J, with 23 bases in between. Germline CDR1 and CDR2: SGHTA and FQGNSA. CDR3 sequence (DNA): TGTGCCAGCAGCTTTTCCCTATCGGGGGGCTCCCTCCACGAGCAGTACTTC. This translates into CASSFSLSGGSLHEQYF.

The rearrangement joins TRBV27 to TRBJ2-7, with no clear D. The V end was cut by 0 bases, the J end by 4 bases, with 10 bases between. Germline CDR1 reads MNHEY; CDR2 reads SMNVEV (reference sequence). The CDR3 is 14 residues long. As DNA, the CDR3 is TGTGCCAGCAGTTTATCGCTAGATGTATACGAGCAGTACTTC. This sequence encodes CASSLSLDVYEQYF.

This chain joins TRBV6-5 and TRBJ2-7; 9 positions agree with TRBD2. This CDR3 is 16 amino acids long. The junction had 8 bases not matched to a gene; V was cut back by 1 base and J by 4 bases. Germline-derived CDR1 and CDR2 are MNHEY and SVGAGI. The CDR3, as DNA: TGTGCCAGCAGTTACTTTAGTAGCGGGAGTGATTACGAGCAGTACTTC. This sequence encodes CASSYFSSGSDYEQYF.